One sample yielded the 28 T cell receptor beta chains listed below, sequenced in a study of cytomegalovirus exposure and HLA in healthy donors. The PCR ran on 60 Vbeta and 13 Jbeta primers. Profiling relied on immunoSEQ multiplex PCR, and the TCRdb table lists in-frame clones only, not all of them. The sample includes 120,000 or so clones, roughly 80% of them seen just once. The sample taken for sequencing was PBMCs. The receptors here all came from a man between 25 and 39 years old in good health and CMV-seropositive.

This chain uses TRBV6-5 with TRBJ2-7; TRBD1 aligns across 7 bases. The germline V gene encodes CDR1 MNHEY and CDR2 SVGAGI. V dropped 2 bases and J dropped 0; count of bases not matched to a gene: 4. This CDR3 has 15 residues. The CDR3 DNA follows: TGTGCCAGCAGTTACCTAAGGGACAGCTCCTACGAGCAGTACTTC. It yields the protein CASSYLRDSSYEQYF.

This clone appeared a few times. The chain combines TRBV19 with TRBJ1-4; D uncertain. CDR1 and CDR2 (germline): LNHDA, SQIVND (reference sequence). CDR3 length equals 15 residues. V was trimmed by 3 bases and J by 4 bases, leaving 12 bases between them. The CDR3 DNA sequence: TGTGCCAGTAGTATCCATCTAGCGGGTAATGAAAAACTGTTTTTT. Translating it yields CASSIHLAGNEKLFF.

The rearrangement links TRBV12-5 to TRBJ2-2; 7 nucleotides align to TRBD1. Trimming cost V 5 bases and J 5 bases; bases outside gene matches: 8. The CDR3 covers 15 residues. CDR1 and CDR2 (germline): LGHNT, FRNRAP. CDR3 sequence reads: CASGDRAGGTGELFF. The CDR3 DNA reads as TGTGCTAGTGGTGACCGGGCAGGGGGAACCGGGGAGCTGTTTTTT. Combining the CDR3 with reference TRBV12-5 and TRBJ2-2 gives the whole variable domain DARVTQTPRHKVTEMGQEVTMRCQPILGHNTVFWYRQTMMQGLELLAYFRNRAPLDDSGMPKDRFSAEMPDATLATLKIQPSEPRDSAVYFCASGDRAGGTGELFFGEGSRLTVL.

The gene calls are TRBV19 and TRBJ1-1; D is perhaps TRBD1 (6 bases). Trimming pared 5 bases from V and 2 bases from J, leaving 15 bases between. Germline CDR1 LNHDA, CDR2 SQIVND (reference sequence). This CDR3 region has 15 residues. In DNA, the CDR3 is TGTGCCAGTAGTGCCCGGGGACACCGAAACACTGAAGCTTTCTTT. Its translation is CASSARGHRNTEAFF.

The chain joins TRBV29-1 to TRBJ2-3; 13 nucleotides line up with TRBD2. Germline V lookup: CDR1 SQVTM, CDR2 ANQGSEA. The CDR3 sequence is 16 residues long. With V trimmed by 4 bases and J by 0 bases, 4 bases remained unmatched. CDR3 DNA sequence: TGCAGCGTTGCAGGGACTAGCGGGGACAGCACAGATACGCAGTATTTT. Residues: CSVAGTSGDSTDTQYF.

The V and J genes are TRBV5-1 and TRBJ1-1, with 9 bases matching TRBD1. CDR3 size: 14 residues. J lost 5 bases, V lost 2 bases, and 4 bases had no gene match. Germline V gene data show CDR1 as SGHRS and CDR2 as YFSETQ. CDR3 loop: CASSLSGTGTEAFF. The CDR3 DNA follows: TGCGCCAGCAGCTTATCCGGGACAGGGACTGAAGCTTTCTTT.

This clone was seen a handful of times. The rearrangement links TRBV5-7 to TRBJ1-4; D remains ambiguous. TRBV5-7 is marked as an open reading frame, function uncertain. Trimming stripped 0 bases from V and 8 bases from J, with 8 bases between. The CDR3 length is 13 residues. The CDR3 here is CASSLVVEEKLFF. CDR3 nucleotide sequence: TGTGCCAGCAGCTTGGTCGTGGAGGAAAAACTGTTTTTT.

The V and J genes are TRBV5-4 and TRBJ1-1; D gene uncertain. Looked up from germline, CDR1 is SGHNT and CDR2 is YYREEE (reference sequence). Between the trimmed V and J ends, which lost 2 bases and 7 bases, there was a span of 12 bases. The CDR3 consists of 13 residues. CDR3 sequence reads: CASSLGGKSEAFF. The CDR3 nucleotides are TGTGCCAGCAGCTTAGGAGGGAAGAGTGAAGCTTTCTTT.

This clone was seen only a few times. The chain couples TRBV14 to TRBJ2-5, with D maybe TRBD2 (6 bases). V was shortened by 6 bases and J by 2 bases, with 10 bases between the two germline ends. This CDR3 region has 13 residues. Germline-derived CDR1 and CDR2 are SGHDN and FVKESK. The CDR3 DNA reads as TGTGCCAGCAGGAAGGGACTTCAAGAGACCCAGTACTTC. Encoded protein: CASRKGLQETQYF.

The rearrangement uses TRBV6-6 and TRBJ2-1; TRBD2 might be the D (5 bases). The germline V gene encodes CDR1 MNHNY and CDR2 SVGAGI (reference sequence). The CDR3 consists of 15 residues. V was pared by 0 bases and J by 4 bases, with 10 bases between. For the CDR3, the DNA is TGTGCCAGCAGTTACTCGAGAGCGGAATACAATGAGCAGTTCTTC. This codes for CASSYSRAEYNEQFF.

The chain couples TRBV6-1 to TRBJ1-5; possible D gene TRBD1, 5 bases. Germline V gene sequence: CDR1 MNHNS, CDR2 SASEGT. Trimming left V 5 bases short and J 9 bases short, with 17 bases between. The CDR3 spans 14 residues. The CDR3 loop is CASSPQGGYWPQHF. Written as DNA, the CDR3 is TGTGCCAGCAGTCCCCAGGGAGGATATTGGCCCCAGCATTTT.

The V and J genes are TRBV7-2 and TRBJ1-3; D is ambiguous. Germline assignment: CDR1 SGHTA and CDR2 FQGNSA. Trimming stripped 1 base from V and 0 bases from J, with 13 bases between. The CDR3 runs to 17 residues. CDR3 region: CASSLDFDSFSGNTIYF. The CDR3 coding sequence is TGTGCCAGCAGCTTAGATTTCGATAGCTTCTCTGGAAACACCATATATTTT.

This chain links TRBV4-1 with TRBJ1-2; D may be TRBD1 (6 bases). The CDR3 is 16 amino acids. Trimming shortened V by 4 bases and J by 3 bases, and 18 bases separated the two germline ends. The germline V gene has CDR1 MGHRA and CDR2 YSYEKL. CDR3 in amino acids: CASSPTDSQIYYGYTF. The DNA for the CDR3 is TGCGCCAGCAGCCCCACGGACAGCCAAATTTACTATGGCTACACCTTC.

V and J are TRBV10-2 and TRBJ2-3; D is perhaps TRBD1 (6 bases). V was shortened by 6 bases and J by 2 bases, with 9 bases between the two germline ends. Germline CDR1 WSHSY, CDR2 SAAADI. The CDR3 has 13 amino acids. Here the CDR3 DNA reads TGCGCCAGCAGAACAGGGAACACAGATACGCAGTATTTT. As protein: CASRTGNTDTQYF.

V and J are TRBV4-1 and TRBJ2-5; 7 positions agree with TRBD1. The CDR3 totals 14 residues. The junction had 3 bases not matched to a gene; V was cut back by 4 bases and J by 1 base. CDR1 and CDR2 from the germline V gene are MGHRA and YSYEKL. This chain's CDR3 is CASSPTGTQETQYF. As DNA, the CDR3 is TGCGCCAGCAGCCCGACAGGGACCCAAGAGACCCAGTACTTC.

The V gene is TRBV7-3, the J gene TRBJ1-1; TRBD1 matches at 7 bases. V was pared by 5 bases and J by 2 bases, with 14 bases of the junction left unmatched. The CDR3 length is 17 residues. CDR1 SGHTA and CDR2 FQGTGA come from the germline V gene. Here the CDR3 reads CASSGWDSGPVNTEAFF. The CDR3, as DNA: TGTGCCAGCAGCGGATGGGACAGCGGGCCGGTAAACACTGAAGCTTTCTTT.

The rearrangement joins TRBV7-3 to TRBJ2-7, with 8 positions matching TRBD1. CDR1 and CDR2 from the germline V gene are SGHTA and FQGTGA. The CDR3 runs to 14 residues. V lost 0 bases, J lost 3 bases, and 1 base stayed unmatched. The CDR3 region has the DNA TGTGCCAGCAGCTTAACCGGGACAGGCTACGAGCAGTACTTC. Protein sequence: CASSLTGTGYEQYF.

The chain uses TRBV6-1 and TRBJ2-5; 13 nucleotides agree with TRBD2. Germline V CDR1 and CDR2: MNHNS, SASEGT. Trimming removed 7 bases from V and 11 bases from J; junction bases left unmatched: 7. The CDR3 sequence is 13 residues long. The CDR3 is CASTTLAGGPQYF. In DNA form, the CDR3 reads TGTGCCAGCACCACACTAGCGGGGGGGCCGCAGTACTTC.

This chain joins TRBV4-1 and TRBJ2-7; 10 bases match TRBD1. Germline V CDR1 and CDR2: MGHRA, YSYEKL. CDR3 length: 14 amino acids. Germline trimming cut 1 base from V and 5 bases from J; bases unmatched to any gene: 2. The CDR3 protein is CASSQGDRGHEQYF. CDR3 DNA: TGCGCCAGCAGCCAAGGGGACAGGGGACACGAGCAGTACTTC.

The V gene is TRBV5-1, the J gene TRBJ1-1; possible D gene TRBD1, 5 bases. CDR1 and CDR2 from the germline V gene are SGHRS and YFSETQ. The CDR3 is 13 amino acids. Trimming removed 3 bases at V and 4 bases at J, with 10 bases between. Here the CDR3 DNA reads TGCGCCAGCAGCTATGGGGGGAGCACTGAAGCTTTCTTT. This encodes CASSYGGSTEAFF. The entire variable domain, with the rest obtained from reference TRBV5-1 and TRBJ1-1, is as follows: KAGVTQTPRYLIKTRGQQVTLSCSPISGHRSVSWYQQTPGQGLQFLFEYFSETQRNKGNFPGRFSGRQFSNSRSEMNVSTLELGDSALYLCASSYGGSTEAFFGQGTRLTVV.

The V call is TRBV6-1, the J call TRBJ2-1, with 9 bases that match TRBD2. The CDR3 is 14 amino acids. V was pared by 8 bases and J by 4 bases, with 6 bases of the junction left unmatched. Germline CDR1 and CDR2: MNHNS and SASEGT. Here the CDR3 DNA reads TGTGCCAGCTCGTTAGCGGGGGATTACAATGAGCAGTTCTTC. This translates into CASSLAGDYNEQFF.

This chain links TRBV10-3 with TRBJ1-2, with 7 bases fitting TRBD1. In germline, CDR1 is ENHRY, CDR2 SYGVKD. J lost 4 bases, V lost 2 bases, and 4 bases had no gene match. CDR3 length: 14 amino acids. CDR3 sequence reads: CAISEDREVYGYTF. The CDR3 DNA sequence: TGTGCCATCAGTGAGGACAGGGAGGTCTATGGCTACACCTTC.

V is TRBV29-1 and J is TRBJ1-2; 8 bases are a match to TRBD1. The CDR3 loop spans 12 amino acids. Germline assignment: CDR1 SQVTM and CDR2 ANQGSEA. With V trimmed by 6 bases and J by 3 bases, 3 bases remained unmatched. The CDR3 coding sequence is TGCAGCGTACGACAGGGGCACTATGGCTACACCTTC. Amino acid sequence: CSVRQGHYGYTF.

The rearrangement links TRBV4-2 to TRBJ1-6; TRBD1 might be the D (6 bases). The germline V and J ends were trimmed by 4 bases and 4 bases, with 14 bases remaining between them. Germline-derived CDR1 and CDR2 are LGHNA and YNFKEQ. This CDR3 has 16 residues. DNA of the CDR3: TGTGCCAGCAGCCTCCCAGCCGGACAGTATAATTCACCCCTCCACTTT. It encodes CASSLPAGQYNSPLHF.

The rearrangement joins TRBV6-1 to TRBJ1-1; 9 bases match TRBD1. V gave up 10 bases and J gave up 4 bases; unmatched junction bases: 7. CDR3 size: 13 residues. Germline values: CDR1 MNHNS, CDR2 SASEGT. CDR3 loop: CATWDRAGTEAFF. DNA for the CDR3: TGTGCCACCTGGGACAGGGCTGGCACTGAAGCTTTCTTT.

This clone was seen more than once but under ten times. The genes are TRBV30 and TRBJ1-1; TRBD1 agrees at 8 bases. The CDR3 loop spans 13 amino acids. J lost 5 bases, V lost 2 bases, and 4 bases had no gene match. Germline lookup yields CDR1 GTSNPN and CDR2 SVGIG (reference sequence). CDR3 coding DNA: TGTGCCTGGAGTCAGGGGGCATTAACTGAAGCTTTCTTT. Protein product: CAWSQGALTEAFF.

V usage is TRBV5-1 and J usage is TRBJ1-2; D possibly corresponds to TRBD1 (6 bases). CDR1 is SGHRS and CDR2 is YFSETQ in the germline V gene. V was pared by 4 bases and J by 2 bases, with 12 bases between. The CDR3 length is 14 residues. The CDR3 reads CASSSGRGNYGYTF. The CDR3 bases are TGCGCCAGCAGCAGCGGCAGGGGAAACTATGGCTACACCTTC.

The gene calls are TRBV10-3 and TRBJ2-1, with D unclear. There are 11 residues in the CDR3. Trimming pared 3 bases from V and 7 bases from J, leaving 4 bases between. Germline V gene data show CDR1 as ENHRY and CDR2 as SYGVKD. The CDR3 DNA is TGTGCCATCAGTGACAGGAATGAGCAGTTCTTC. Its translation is CAISDRNEQFF.